This TCR beta chain is from a study of T cell changes during pregnancy in multiple sclerosis. The data were produced by immunoSEQ multiplex PCR, yet TCRdb's version contains in-frame clones alone and is incomplete. Of more than 30,000 clones listed, approximately 89% are singletons. With 5 bases clipped from V and 5 bases from J, the junction kept 3 bases outside the gene matches. The CDR3 length is 13 residues. Germline V gives CDR1 SGHRS, CDR2 YFSETQ. The TCR originated in a female donor with multiple sclerosis, enrolled in a pregnancy study. The chain recombines TRBV5-1 with TRBJ2-4, with 8 nucleotides matching TRBD1. Sequences were derived from CD8+ T cells from peripheral blood mononuclear cells, sampled in the second trimester of pregnancy. In DNA form, the CDR3 reads TGCGCCAGCAGGTTGACAGGGGAAAACATTCAGTACTTC. The encoded protein is CASRLTGENIQYF. Full variable domain (missing parts from reference TRBV5-1 and TRBJ2-4): KAGVTQTPRYLIKTRGQQVTLSCSPISGHRSVSWYQQTPGQGLQFLFEYFSETQRNKGNFPGRFSGRQFSNSRSEMNVSTLELGDSALYLCASRLTGENIQYFGAGTRLSVL.